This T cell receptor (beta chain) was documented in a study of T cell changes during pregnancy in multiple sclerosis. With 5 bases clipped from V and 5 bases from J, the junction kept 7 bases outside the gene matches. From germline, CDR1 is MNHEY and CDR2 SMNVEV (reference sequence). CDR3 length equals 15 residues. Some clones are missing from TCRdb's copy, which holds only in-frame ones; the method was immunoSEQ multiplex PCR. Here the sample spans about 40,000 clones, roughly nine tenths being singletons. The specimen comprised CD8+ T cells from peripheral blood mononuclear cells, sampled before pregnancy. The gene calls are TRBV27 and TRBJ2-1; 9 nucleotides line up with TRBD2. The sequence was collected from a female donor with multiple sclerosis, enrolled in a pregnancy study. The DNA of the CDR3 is TGTGCCAGCAGTCCCCCTAGCGGGATAAACAATGAGCAGTTCTTC. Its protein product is CASSPPSGINNEQFF.